A selection of T cell receptor beta chains follows, all from one sample in a study of CD8 T cells in Susac syndrome. TCRdb redid the calling of the immunoSEQ multiplex PCR reads with MiXCR, one entry per CDR3 protein. The sample includes some 160,000 distinct CDR3 sequences, 92% seen only once; the top ten take about 0.073%. Specimen: CD4+ T cells from PBMCs. The origin of the receptors is a human donor in good health. CDR3s include the opening cysteine and the closing phenylalanine or tryptophan. D genes are given only for firm matches. The size of a clone is reported for some rows only, either as once, few or many, or as a class for expanded clones.

D gene,clone size,V gene,J gene,CDR3 DNA,CDR3 protein
.,few,TRBV18,TRBJ2-5,TGTGCCAGCTCACCAAGGGTCGGAGAGACCCAGTACTTC,CASSPRVGETQYF
.,.,TRBV27,TRBJ1-2,TGTGCCAGCGGGACGGGCTATGGCTACACCTTC,CASGTGYGYTF
TRBD2,.,TRBV7-2,TRBJ2-3,TGTGCCAGCAGCTCCTCTAGCGGCCCACAACATACGCAGTATTTT,CASSSSSGPQHTQYF
.,.,TRBV7-9,TRBJ2-7,TGTGCCAGCAGCTCTTGGGGTCAGGGCCACGAGCAGTACTTC,CASSSWGQGHEQYF
.,.,TRBV6-1,TRBJ2-5,TGTGCCAGCCAAAAATGGCAGAAGGAGACCCAGTACTTC,CASQKWQKETQYF
.,.,TRBV5-4,TRBJ1-5,TGTGCCAGCAGTCTTCGGGGGGCGGATCAGCCCCAGCATTTT,CASSLRGADQPQHF
.,once,TRBV9,TRBJ1-6,TGTGCCAGCAGACCTAGGGCGCAGGGCCCACCCCTCCACTTT,CASRPRAQGPPLHF
.,.,TRBV14,TRBJ2-1,TGTGCCAGCAGCCGCTCGTTTGTAGGGAATGAGCAGTTCTTC,CASSRSFVGNEQFF
TRBD2,.,TRBV29-1,TRBJ2-3,TGCAGCGTAATAGCGGGGGGGCCGGGGGATACGCAGTATTTT,CSVIAGGPGDTQYF
.,.,TRBV19,TRBJ1-2,TGTGCCAGTAGTCGCCAGGTCCTCTTTGGCTACACCTTC,CASSRQVLFGYTF
.,.,TRBV18,TRBJ2-2,TGTGCCAGCTCACCAACTAGCAAGCACACCGGGGAGCTGTTTTTT,CASSPTSKHTGELFF
.,.,TRBV7-2,TRBJ1-2,TGTGCCAGCAGCGTGGGACAATCTAACTATGGCTACACCTTC,CASSVGQSNYGYTF
.,once,TRBV28,TRBJ1-4,TGTGCCAGCAGTTTACATGAAAAACTGTTTTTT,CASSLHEKLFF
TRBD1,.,TRBV9,TRBJ2-5,TGTGCCAGCAGCGTAGGGGGACAGGGAGAGACCCAGTACTTC,CASSVGGQGETQYF
TRBD2,.,TRBV28,TRBJ2-3,TGTGCCAGCAGTTTAGGAGCTAGCGGGAGCACAGATACGCAGTATTTT,CASSLGASGSTDTQYF
.,.,TRBV7-3,TRBJ2-2,TGTGCCAGCAGGGAAACAGGCACCGGGGAGCTGTTTTTT,CASRETGTGELFF
TRBD2,.,TRBV9,TRBJ2-2,TGTGCCAGCAGCGAGACCGGGACTAGCGGGCGCACCGGGGAGCTGTTTTTT,CASSETGTSGRTGELFF
TRBD1,.,TRBV5-1,TRBJ2-7,TGCGCCAGCAGCCTGGTCAGGGGGCAGAGCTACGAGCAGTACTTC,CASSLVRGQSYEQYF
TRBD1,.,TRBV6-5,TRBJ2-7,TGTGCCAGCACCCCCGGGACAGGGGGCCACGAGCAGTACTTC,CASTPGTGGHEQYF
TRBD1,.,TRBV5-1,TRBJ1-5,TGCGCCAGCAGCCCGACAGGGGCTAGCAATCAGCCCCAGCATTTT,CASSPTGASNQPQHF
.,.,TRBV16,TRBJ1-2,TGTGCCAGCAGCCAATCGCCCCAGAACTATGGCTACACCTTC,CASSQSPQNYGYTF
.,.,TRBV20-1,TRBJ1-1,TGCAGTGCTGTCGCAGGAGGCACGGCGAACACTGAAGCTTTCTTT,CSAVAGGTANTEAFF
TRBD1,.,TRBV19,TRBJ1-1,TGTGCCAGTGACAGGGGTATGAACACTGAAGCTTTCTTT,CASDRGMNTEAFF
.,.,TRBV7-8,TRBJ2-7,TGTGCCAGCAGCTTAGCAGACAGGTTTCCCTACTTC,CASSLADRFPYF
TRBD1,.,TRBV5-1,TRBJ2-3,TGCGCCAGCAGCCCCGGACAGGATACAGATACGCAGTATTTT,CASSPGQDTDTQYF
TRBD1,once,TRBV2,TRBJ2-1,TGTGCCAGCAGTTGGACAGGGTACAATGAGCAGTTCTTC,CASSWTGYNEQFF
.,once,TRBV7-9,TRBJ1-1,TGTGCCAGCAGCTTAGGTGGGTTCGGCACTGAAGCTTTCTTT,CASSLGGFGTEAFF
TRBD1,.,TRBV4-3,TRBJ1-2,TGCGCCAGCAGCCCCAGGGGGTCCTATGGCTACACCTTC,CASSPRGSYGYTF
.,.,TRBV4-1,TRBJ2-3,TGCGCCAGCCGCAAGGAGTCCACAGATACGCAGTATTTT,CASRKESTDTQYF
.,once,TRBV29-1,TRBJ2-7,TGCAGCGTTGAAACCCTCTTGGGTGGGTACGAGCAGTACTTC,CSVETLLGGYEQYF
TRBD2,.,TRBV10-3,TRBJ2-3,TGTGCCATCAGTGAGCCGGGACTAGCGGGAGCCACAGATACGCAGTATTTT,CAISEPGLAGATDTQYF
TRBD1,.,TRBV3-1,TRBJ2-7,TGTGCCAGCAGCCACTCGACAGGGACCTACGAGCAGTACTTC,CASSHSTGTYEQYF
TRBD1,.,TRBV19,TRBJ1-5,TGTGCCAGTAGCTCAAGGGGACAGGGGCGGCCAAATCAGCCCCAGCATTTT,CASSSRGQGRPNQPQHF
.,.,TRBV5-1,TRBJ2-4,TGCGCCAGCAAGGACTCTTTAGCCAAAAACATTCAGTACTTC,CASKDSLAKNIQYF
.,.,TRBV20-1,TRBJ1-3,TGCAGTGCTAGAGATCCCTGGACAGCGGGAAACACCATATATTTT,CSARDPWTAGNTIYF
.,.,TRBV7-2,TRBJ1-4,TGTGCCAGCAGCCGGGTACCGGGGACTAATGAAAAACTGTTTTTT,CASSRVPGTNEKLFF
TRBD2,.,TRBV3-1,TRBJ2-3,TGTGCCAGCAGCCAGGGCCTAGCGGGTGTTAGCACAGATACGCAGTATTTT,CASSQGLAGVSTDTQYF
.,few,TRBV14,TRBJ1-2,TGTGCCAGCAGCCAAGCGCAGGGCTATGGCTACACCTTC,CASSQAQGYGYTF
.,.,TRBV5-1,TRBJ2-4,TGCGCCAGCAGCTCGGACGGCAAAAACATTCAGTACTTC,CASSSDGKNIQYF
.,.,TRBV18,TRBJ1-4,TGTGCCAGCTCACCATCGTGGGGGCCTAATGAAAAACTGTTTTTT,CASSPSWGPNEKLFF
TRBD2,.,TRBV28,TRBJ2-2,TGTGCCAGCAGACCGAGGGTAGCGGGAGGCTTCACCGGGGAGCTGTTTTTT,CASRPRVAGGFTGELFF
.,.,TRBV19,TRBJ2-3,TGTGCCAGTCGAAGTGACAGAAGCACAGATACGCAGTATTTT,CASRSDRSTDTQYF
TRBD1,.,TRBV5-1,TRBJ2-3,TGCGCCAGCAGCTTTGACAGGGAAAGGCAGTATTTT,CASSFDRERQYF
TRBD1,.,TRBV11-3,TRBJ2-2,TGTGCCAGCGCTGGGACAGGGTCCACCGGGGAGCTGTTTTTT,CASAGTGSTGELFF
TRBD2,.,TRBV24-1,TRBJ2-1,TGTGCCACCAGTGACCCTAATAGCGGGAATGATGAGCAGTTCTTC,CATSDPNSGNDEQFF
.,.,TRBV20-1,TRBJ1-4,TGCAGTGCCGGGGAGATAGGTGAAAAACTGTTTTTT,CSAGEIGEKLFF
.,.,TRBV7-9,TRBJ1-1,TGTGCCAGCAGCGGGGTAGGGAACACTGAAGCTTTCTTT,CASSGVGNTEAFF
TRBD2,.,TRBV2,TRBJ2-6,TGTGCCAGCAGCCGCGAAGCGGGGTCAGGGGCCAACGTCCTGACTTTC,CASSREAGSGANVLTF